The T cell receptor (beta chain) under discussion was sequenced for a study of shared clonotypes between healthy human individuals. Here immunoSEQ multiplex PCR was the method, and the copy in TCRdb shows in-frame clones only, minus some. The sample lists 730,000 or so clones; 72% were seen once. Study donors comprised healthy, HIV-negative adults devoid of recent acute infection or vaccination. The specimen sequenced was memory CD4+ T cells sorted from blood. The subset is: CD45RA-negative fraction. The TCR was taken from a woman in her twenties or thirties in good health.

The chain's CDR3 is CASSPVSGSNQPQHF. The DNA of the CDR3 is TGTGCCAGCTCACCAGTTTCCGGAAGCAATCAGCCCCAGCATTTT. This rearrangement joins TRBV18 to TRBJ1-5; D gene ambiguous. In germline, CDR1 is KGHSH, CDR2 LQKENI. This CDR3 comprises 15 residues. The germline V and J ends were trimmed by 2 bases and 1 base, with 9 bases remaining between them.